A selection of T cell receptor beta chains follows, all from one sample in a study of OX40 agonist ivuxolimab in advanced cancers. Clones were sequenced by immunoSEQ multiplex PCR, and TCRdb holds only the in-frame ones, with some missing. Found here are about 82,000 clones, 83% of them singletons; the top ten hold more than 0.75%. Sequencing used CD4+ or CD8+ T cells sorted from blood, obtained in a trial of the OX40 agonist ivuxolimab. The receptors were gathered from an adult with an advanced solid tumor such as melanoma, head and neck, liver or kidney cancer. Both conserved end residues are part of each CDR3. Clone size is shown for a subset of rows, as once, few, many or a class of expanded clone.

J gene,clone size,V gene,CDR3 length,CDR3 protein
TRBJ2-3,-,TRBV5-1,16,CASSSGLAGSTDTQYF
TRBJ2-4,-,TRBV6-5,15,CASSSLGYAKNIQYF
TRBJ2-2,-,TRBV7-3,17,CASSLSGQGLGTGELFF
TRBJ1-2,medium-sized,TRBV23-1,12,CASSRPGGGYTF
TRBJ1-2,-,TRBV5-8,15,CASSLSQGTIYGYTF
TRBJ1-5,-,TRBV15,17,CATSRDQGVGGNQPQHF
TRBJ2-1,-,TRBV30,15,CAWASGQGTYNEQFF
TRBJ2-5,-,TRBV27,18,CASSPRASGGVLQETQYF
TRBJ2-7,-,TRBV7-2,14,CASSQGLRSYEQYF
TRBJ2-5,-,TRBV19,13,CASSIDGPETQYF
TRBJ1-4,-,TRBV11-1,12,CASTGHSEKLFF
TRBJ2-3,few,TRBV12-5,15,CASGLRSGGTDTQYF
TRBJ1-6,-,TRBV2,13,CASSAQIASPLHF
TRBJ1-2,-,TRBV6-5,15,CASRRGTGGDYGYTF
TRBJ2-7,-,TRBV4-3,16,CASSQDGALATYEQYF
TRBJ2-5,-,TRBV10-3,13,CASTSGGQETQYF
TRBJ1-2,-,TRBV4-2,18,CASSQDRPQGTGIHGYTF
TRBJ1-1,-,TRBV6-1,15,CASSERGAGDTEAFF
TRBJ2-7,-,TRBV6-5,15,CASSTPTGTSYEQYF
TRBJ2-1,once,TRBV5-1,17,CASSLVRGTLQTNEQFF
TRBJ2-1,-,TRBV19,16,CASSIATGAIYNEQFF
TRBJ1-6,few,TRBV30,14,CAWAGTGYNSPLHF
TRBJ1-1,once,TRBV7-2,15,CASSSSGQGRTEAFF
TRBJ2-3,-,TRBV30,15,CAWSLGGWGTDTQYF
TRBJ2-7,-,TRBV5-1,16,CASGKGLAGVSYEQYF